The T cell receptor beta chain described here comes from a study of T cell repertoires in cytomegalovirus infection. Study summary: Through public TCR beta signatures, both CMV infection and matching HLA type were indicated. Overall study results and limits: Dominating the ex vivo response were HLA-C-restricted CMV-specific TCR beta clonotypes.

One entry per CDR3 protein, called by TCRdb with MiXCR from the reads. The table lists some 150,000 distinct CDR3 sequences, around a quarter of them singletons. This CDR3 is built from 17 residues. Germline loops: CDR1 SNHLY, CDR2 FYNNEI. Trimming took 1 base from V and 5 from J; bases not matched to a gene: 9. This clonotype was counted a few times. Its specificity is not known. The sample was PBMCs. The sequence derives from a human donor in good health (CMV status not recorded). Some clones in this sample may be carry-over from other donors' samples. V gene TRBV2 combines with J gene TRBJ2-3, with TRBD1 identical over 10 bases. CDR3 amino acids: CASSEGPRTGGIDTQYF. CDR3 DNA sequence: TGTGCCAGCAGTGAAGGCCCTCGGACAGGGGGTATAGATACGCAGTATTTT.